The 19 T cell receptor beta chains below were found in one sample sequenced in a study of blood T cell repertoires in COVID-19. Data came from immunoSEQ multiplex PCR; TCRdb stores just in-frame clones and leaves some out. The table shows 20,000 to 25,000 clones, with 75% to 95% occurring only once. Sample: peripheral blood. These receptors were taken from a human donor in a cohort sampled during active COVID-19.

The V call is TRBV23-1, the J call TRBJ1-1, with D hard to call. TRBV23-1 is classed as an ORF, of uncertain function. Trimming removed 1 base at V and 6 bases at J, with 6 bases between. The CDR3 loop spans 12 amino acids. Here the CDR3 DNA reads TGCGCCAGCAGTCAATTGGGCGCTGAAGCTTTCTTT. It yields the protein CASSQLGAEAFF.

Judged by abundance, this clone is medium-sized (0.01 to 0.1%). The J gene is TRBJ2-7, the V gene TRBV4-1; perhaps TRBD1 as D (5 bases). The V end lost 0 bases, the J end lost 5 bases, and 11 bases lay between the germline ends. Germline loops: CDR1 MGHRA, CDR2 YSYEKL. The CDR3 is 14 amino acids. CDR3 DNA sequence: TGCGCCAGCAGCCAAGAGGGGCTCGTAGACGAGCAGTACTTC. It is translated as CASSQEGLVDEQYF.

The chain joins TRBV18 to TRBJ1-1, with D perhaps TRBD1 (6 bases). This CDR3 has 15 amino acids. CDR1 is KGHSH, CDR2 LQKENI, per germline. V lost 1 base and J lost 1, with 10 bases in between. As DNA, the CDR3 is TGTGCCAGCTCACCACAGGGGGTTACGAACACTGAAGCTTTCTTT. Protein sequence: CASSPQGVTNTEAFF.

The V call is TRBV30, the J call TRBJ2-1, with TRBD2 matching 9 bases. The germline gives CDR1 GTSNPN, CDR2 SVGIG (reference sequence). This CDR3 has 14 amino acids. The V gene end was trimmed by 3 bases and the J gene end by 6 bases; junction bases not matched to a gene: 6. CDR3: CAWSPGLAFNEQFF. In nucleotides, the CDR3 is TGTGCCTGGAGCCCGGGACTAGCTTTCAATGAGCAGTTCTTC.

CDR3 protein: CASSPTGGRFSTDTQYF. Written as DNA, the CDR3 is TGTGCCAGCTCACCTACAGGGGGCCGATTTAGCACAGATACGCAGTATTTT. The rearrangement links TRBV18 to TRBJ2-3, with 9 bases fitting TRBD1. V dropped 3 bases and J dropped 0; count of bases not matched to a gene: 7. Per germline, CDR1 KGHSH and CDR2 LQKENI. CDR3 length: 17 residues.

CDR3: CASNSGGIRTDTQYF. The CDR3 coding sequence is TGCGCCAGCAACAGCGGGGGGATCCGCACAGATACGCAGTATTTT. The V and J genes are TRBV5-1 and TRBJ2-3; 9 bases are shared with TRBD2. CDR3 length: 15 amino acids. The J segment lost 1 base and the V segment lost 6 bases, leaving 6 bases of the junction unmatched. Germline CDR1 is SGHRS and CDR2 is YFSETQ.

This chain joins TRBV5-6 and TRBJ2-1; 9 bases are a match to TRBD2. J lost 5 bases, V lost 4 bases, and 10 bases had no gene match. The CDR3 is made up of 16 amino acids. Germline assignment: CDR1 SGHDT and CDR2 YYEEEE. CDR3 protein: CASSQERLAGNNEQFF. The CDR3 nucleotides are TGTGCCAGCAGCCAGGAGAGGCTAGCGGGGAACAATGAGCAGTTCTTC.

This chain uses TRBV6-6 with TRBJ2-3; 9 nucleotides align to TRBD2. V dropped 4 bases and J dropped 2; count of bases not matched to a gene: 4. The CDR3 has 15 amino acids. Germline CDR1 and CDR2: MNHNY and SVGAGI (reference sequence). The DNA for the CDR3 is TGTGCCAGCAGTTCTAGCGGGATGAACACAGATACGCAGTATTTT. Its protein is CASSSSGMNTDTQYF.

The chain links TRBV7-8 to TRBJ2-5; 8 nucleotides align to TRBD2. This CDR3 has 14 residues. Trimming took 2 bases from V and 7 from J; bases not matched to a gene: 6. From germline, CDR1 is SGHVS and CDR2 FQNEAQ. CDR3 residues: CASSLHRREGTQYF. In DNA form, the CDR3 reads TGTGCCAGCAGCTTACATCGTCGGGAGGGGACCCAGTACTTC.

This chain connects TRBV19 to TRBJ2-4; D perhaps matches TRBD1 (7 bases). Per the germline V gene, CDR1 is LNHDA and CDR2 is SQIVND (reference sequence). V lost 3 bases and J lost 9, with 12 bases in between. The CDR3 has 13 residues. The CDR3 region has the DNA TGTGCCAGTAGTATGGCAGGGGGGAGCATTCAGTACTTC. Translating gives CASSMAGGSIQYF.

The genes are TRBV18 and TRBJ2-3; 7 bases fit TRBD1. Looked up from germline, CDR1 is KGHSH and CDR2 is LQKENI. The CDR3 length is 15 residues. Losses at the gene ends were 3 bases for V and 3 bases for J; bases not matched to a gene: 6. Here the CDR3 reads CASSPVRGRTDTQYF. CDR3 nucleotide sequence: TGTGCCAGCTCACCGGTGAGGGGGCGGACAGATACGCAGTATTTT.

This rearrangement joins TRBV6-6 to TRBJ1-1; no clear D. The germline V gene encodes CDR1 MNHNY and CDR2 SVGAGI (reference sequence). The CDR3 contains 14 residues. V lost 6 bases and J 3 bases, leaving 14 bases between the germline ends. The CDR3 sequence: CASRARRVDTEAFF. The CDR3 nucleotides are TGTGCCAGCAGGGCGAGGAGGGTCGACACTGAAGCTTTCTTT.

The gene calls are TRBV6-5 and TRBJ1-1; TRBD1 agrees at 7 bases. The CDR3 contains 14 residues. Germline CDR1 reads MNHEY; CDR2 reads SVGAGI. J was trimmed by 0 bases and V by 7 bases; bases with no gene match: 5. CDR3 residues: CASTFRGMNTEAFF. CDR3 DNA sequence: TGTGCCAGCACCTTCAGGGGGATGAACACTGAAGCTTTCTTT.

The chain has TRBV12-3 or TRBV12-4 and TRBJ2-1; perhaps TRBD2 as D (6 bases). V lost 5 bases and J 8 bases, leaving 13 bases between the germline ends. This CDR3 comprises 13 residues. CDR3 region: CASSISGRDEQFF. CDR3 nucleotide sequence: TGTGCCAGCAGTATCAGCGGGCGGGATGAGCAGTTCTTC.

This sequence joins TRBV5-1 and TRBJ2-7; no clear D gene. CDR1 is SGHRS and CDR2 is YFSETQ in the germline V gene. This CDR3 spans 15 amino acids. V dropped 0 bases and J dropped 4 bases, with 14 bases sitting between them. The CDR3 region has the DNA TGCGCCAGCAGCTTGGATCGACTGACGAATTACGAGCAGTACTTC. Translated: CASSLDRLTNYEQYF.

The chain combines TRBV9 with TRBJ2-1; 8 positions match TRBD1. This CDR3 is built from 16 residues. Germline loops: CDR1 SGDLS, CDR2 YYNGEE. J gave up 5 bases and V 3 bases, and 10 bases lay outside the gene matches. The CDR3 sequence: CASSETRQGLNNEQFF. CDR3 nucleotide sequence: TGTGCCAGCAGCGAGACCAGACAGGGGCTGAACAATGAGCAGTTCTTC.

This clone was counted only a few times. This chain connects TRBV7-9 to TRBJ1-2, with 10 bases that match TRBD1. The CDR3 contains 17 residues. Germline trimming cut 5 bases from V and 6 bases from J; bases unmatched to any gene: 15. CDR1 SEHNR and CDR2 FQNEAQ come from the germline V gene (reference sequence). As DNA, the CDR3 is TGTGCCAGCAGCCCCCTTCAAGGGGACAGGGGAGGAGATGGCTACACCTTC. It encodes CASSPLQGDRGGDGYTF.

V and J are TRBV19 and TRBJ2-2; D may be TRBD2 (6 bases). Germline V lookup: CDR1 LNHDA, CDR2 SQIVND (reference sequence). V was pared by 3 bases and J by 1 base, with 12 bases between. CDR3 length equals 16 residues. CDR3 coding DNA: TGTGCCAGTAGTATGTCGGGGGTAATGAACACCGGGGAGCTGTTTTTT. This gives the protein CASSMSGVMNTGELFF.

CDR3 nucleotide sequence: TGTGCCAGCGGGGCATTTGATGAAAAACTGTTTTTT. This translates into CASGAFDEKLFF. The rearrangement uses TRBV3-1 (or the pseudogene TRBV3-2) and TRBJ1-4; TRBD1 might be the D (5 bases). The V end lost 8 bases, the J end lost 6 bases, and 10 bases lay between the germline ends. Germline CDR1 and CDR2: LGHDT and YNNKEL (reference sequence). This CDR3 is 12 amino acids long.